The T cell receptor beta chain under discussion was sequenced for a study of CD8 T cells in ankylosing spondylitis (dated by TCRdb to 2017 to 2019). In terms of the full investigation: The study set out to find disease-linked TCR variants by profiling T cell receptor beta repertoires in ankylosing spondylitis patients and healthy donors. Peripheral blood was sampled, and synovial fluid was also collected from ankylosing spondylitis patients. The full study cohort comprised around 23 ankylosing spondylitis patients and around 100 healthy donors. Study-wide conclusions, independent of this receptor: According to the report, matched synovial fluid samples from ankylosing spondylitis patients were significantly enriched for the disease-linked clones. Some motif variants had previously been reported in the synovial fluid and blood of reactive arthritis patients, which suggests shared mechanisms of disease initiation. A TCR beta motif of several highly homologous amino acid variants appeared characteristic of blood from ankylosing spondylitis patients. In peripheral blood, the disease-linked clones were found at relatively low frequencies and had a CD8+ phenotype.

Instrument used: Illumina HiSeq 2500. TCR beta libraries were prepared by quantitative 5'-RACE with molecular barcodes. From the authors' description of their analysis: A new computational method, built on a probabilistic model of VDJ rearrangement, was used to identify disease-linked TCR variants. TCRdb took the public reads, trimmed them with fastp at Q25, ran MiXCR for clone calling and kept in-frame beta chains. Entries are consolidated by CDR3 protein sequence, retaining the most common genes and DNA. For this entry, the V and J calls and clone size follow TCRdb and not the study's own pipeline. Recorded for this sample are about 170,000 distinct CDR3 sequences; 15% to 20% of them occurred a single time. Together, the top ten hold about 8.3% of the sample. The CDR3 contains 14 residues, cysteine and phenylalanine counted. Left in the record is the CDR3 DNA by itself, 42 bases read in frame from the first base. V is cut back by 3 bases and J by 6 bases, with 6 bases in the junction unmatched. CDR1 and CDR2, per the germline V gene (reference sequence), are DFQATT and SNEGSKA.

This clonotype was detected ten times or more. Its antigen specificity is not known. Within one base of it there is no much larger clone, and no base qualities were kept. This TCR derives from a male donor with ankylosing spondylitis or in good health (not recorded which). Material: blood, either unsorted or a sorted T cell fraction (not recorded which). The rearrangement combines TRBV20-1 with TRBJ1-5; 9 junctional bases match TRBD1. The DNA sequence reads TGCAGTGCTAGTCGGGGACAGGGAATTCAGCCCCAGCATTTT. Translated, it gives CSASRGQGIQPQHF.